This TCR beta chain comes out of a study of patients and donors after allogeneic stem cell transplantation. V gave up 1 base and J gave up 6 bases, with 15 bases separating them. The germline V gene encodes CDR1 MGHRA and CDR2 YSYEKL. The CDR3 loop spans 15 amino acids. TCRdb processed the RT-PCR reads anew with MiXCR; each CDR3 protein has one entry. Of hundreds of thousands of distinct CDR3 sequences listed, approximately 16% are singletons. This clonotype was observed many times. Sequencing was performed on blood, either unsorted or a sorted T cell fraction (not recorded which). The origin of this receptor is a human donor who was either an allogeneic HSCT recipient or a stem cell or donor lymphocyte infusion donor (not recorded which). It is not recorded whose cells these are; they may come from a transplant donor. V is TRBV4-1 and J is TRBJ1-1; the D is unclear. As DNA, the CDR3 is TGCGCCAGCAGCCAAGGATTTGGGGAGCAGGCTGAAGCTTTCTTT. Residues: CASSQGFGEQAEAFF.